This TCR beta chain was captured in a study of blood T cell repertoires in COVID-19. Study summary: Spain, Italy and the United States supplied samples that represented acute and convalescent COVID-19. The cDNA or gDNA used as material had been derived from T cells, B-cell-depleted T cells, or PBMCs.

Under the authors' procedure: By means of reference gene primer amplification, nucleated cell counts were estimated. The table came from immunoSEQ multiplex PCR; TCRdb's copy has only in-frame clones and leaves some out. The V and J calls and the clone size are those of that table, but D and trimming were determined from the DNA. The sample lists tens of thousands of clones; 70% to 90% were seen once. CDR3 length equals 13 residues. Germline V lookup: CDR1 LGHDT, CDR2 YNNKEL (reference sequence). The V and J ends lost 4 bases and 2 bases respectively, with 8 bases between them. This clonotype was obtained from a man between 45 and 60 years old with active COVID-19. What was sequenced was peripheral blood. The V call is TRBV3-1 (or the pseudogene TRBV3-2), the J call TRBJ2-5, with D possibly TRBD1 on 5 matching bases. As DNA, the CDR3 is TGTGCCAGCAGCCTAAGACAGCAAGAGACCCAGTACTTC. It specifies CASSLRQQETQYF.